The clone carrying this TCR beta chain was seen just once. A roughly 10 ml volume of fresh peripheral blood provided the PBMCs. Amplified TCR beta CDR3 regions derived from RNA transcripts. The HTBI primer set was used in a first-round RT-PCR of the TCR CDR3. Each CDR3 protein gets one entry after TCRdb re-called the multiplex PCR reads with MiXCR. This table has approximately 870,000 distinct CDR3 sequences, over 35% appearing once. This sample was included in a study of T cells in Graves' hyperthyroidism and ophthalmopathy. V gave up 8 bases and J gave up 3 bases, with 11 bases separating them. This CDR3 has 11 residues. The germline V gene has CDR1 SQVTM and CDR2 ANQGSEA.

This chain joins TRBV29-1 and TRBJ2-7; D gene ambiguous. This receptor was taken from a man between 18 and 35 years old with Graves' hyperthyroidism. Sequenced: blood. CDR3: CSPRTYYEQYF. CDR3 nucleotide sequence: TGCAGCCCTCGAACTTACTACGAGCAGTACTTC.